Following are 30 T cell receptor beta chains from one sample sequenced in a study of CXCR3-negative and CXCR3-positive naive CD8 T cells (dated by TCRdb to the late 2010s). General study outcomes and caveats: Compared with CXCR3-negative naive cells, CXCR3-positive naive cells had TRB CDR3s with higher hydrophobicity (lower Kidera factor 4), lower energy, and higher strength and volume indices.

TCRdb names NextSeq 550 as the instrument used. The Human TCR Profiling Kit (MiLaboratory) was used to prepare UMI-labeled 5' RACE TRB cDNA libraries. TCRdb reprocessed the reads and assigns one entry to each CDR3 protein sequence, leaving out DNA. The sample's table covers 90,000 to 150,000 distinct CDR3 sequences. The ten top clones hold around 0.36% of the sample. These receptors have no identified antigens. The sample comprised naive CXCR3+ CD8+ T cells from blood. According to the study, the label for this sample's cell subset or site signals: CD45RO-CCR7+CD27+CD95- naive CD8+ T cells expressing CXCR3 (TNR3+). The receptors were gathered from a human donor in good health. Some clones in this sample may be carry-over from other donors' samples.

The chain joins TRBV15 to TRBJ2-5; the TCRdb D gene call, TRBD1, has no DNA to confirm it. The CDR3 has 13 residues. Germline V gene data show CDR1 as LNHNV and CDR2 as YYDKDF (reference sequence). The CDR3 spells CAADTGYGETQYF.

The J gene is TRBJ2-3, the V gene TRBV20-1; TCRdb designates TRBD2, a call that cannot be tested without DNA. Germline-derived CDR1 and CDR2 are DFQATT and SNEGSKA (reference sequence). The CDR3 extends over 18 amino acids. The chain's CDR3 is CSARASLRQASPTDTQYF.

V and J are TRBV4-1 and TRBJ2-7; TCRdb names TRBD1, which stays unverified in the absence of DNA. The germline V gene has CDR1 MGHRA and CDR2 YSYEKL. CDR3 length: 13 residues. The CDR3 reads CASSPGTPYEQYF.

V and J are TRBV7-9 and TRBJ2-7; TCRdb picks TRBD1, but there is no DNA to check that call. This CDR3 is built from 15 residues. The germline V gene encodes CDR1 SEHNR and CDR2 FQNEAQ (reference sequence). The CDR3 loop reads CASSLGDSFSYEQYF.

CDR3 loop: CASSLLGTVSYEQYF. The chain couples TRBV12-3 or TRBV12-4 to TRBJ2-7; TCRdb outputs TRBD1, but without DNA this stays unchecked. The CDR3 is made up of 15 amino acids.

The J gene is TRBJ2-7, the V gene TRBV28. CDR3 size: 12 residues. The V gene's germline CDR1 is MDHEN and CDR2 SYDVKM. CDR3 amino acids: CASSANLYEQYF.

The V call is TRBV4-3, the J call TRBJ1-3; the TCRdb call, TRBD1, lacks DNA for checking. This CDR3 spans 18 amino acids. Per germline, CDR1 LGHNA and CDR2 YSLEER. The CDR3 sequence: CASSQDRSRGLSGNTIYF.

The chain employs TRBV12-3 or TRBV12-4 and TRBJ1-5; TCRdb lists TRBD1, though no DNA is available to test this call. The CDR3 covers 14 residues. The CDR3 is CASSSDRGYQPQHF.

CDR3 region: CSALSPRLAGEETQYF. The chain is built from TRBV20-1 and TRBJ2-5; TCRdb calls TRBD2, which cannot be checked without DNA. Germline assignment: CDR1 DFQATT and CDR2 SNEGSKA (reference sequence). CDR3 length: 16 amino acids.

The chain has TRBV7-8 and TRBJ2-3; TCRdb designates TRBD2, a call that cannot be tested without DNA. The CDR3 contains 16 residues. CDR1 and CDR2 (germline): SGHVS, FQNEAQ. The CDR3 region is CASSWAGGGETDTQYF.

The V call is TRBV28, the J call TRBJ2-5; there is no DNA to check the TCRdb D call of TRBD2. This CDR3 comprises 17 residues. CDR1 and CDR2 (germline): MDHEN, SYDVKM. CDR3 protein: CASSSPRLAGGQETQYF.

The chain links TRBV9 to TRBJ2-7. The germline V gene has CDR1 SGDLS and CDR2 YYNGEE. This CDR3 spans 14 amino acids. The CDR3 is CASSGRRDPYEQYF.

The CDR3: CASSLGLGEDTDTQYF. This chain connects TRBV27 to TRBJ2-3; the D call of TRBD1 rests on TCRdb alone, since no DNA is present to check it. This CDR3 is 16 amino acids long. Germline V gene lookup returns CDR1 MNHEY and CDR2 SMNVEV (reference sequence).

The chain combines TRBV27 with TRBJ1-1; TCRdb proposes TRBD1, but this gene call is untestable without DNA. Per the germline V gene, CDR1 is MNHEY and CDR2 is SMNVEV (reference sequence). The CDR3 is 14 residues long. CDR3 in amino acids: CASNVNRDSHEAFF.

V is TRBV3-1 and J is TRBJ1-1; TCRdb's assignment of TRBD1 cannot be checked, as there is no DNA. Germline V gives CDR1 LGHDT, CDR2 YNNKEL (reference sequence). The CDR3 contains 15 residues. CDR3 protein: CASSQAGQLNTEAFF.

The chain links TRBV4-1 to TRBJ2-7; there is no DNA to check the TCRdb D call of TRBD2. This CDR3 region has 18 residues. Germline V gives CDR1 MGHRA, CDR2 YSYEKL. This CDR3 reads CASSQDPRGRASPYEQYF.

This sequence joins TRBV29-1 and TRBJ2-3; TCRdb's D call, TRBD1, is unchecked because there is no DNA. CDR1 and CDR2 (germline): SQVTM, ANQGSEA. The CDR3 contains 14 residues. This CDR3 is CSVVGHRGTDTQYF.

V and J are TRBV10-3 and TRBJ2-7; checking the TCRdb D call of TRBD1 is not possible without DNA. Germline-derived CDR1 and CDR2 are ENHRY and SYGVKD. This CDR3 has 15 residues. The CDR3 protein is CAISPGQGGSYEQYF.

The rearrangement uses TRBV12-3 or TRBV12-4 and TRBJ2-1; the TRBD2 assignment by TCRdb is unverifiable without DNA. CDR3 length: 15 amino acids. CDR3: CASRYPGTSENEQFF.

This CDR3 reads CASSLGSAYNEQFF. The V and J genes are TRBV7-6 and TRBJ2-1. The CDR3 sequence is 14 residues long. Germline V CDR1 and CDR2: SGHVS, FNYEAQ. The full variable domain, with the rest looked up from reference TRBV7-6 and TRBJ2-1, is GAGVSQSPRYKVTKRGQDVALRCDPISGHVSLYWYRQALGQGPEFLTYFNYEAQQDKSGLPNDRFSAERPEGSISTLTIQRTEQRDSAMYRCASSLGSAYNEQFFGPGTRLTVL.

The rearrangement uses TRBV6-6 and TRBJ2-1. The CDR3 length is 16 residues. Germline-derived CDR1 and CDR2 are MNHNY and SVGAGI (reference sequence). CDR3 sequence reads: CASSFTPVGSYNEQFF.

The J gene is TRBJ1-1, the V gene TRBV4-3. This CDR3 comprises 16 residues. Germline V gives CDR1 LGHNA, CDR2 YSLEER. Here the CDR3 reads CASSQDPGSRPTEAFF.

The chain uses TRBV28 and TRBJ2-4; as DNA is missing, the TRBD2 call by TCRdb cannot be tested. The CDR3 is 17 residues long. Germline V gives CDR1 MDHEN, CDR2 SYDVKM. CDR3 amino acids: CASSFTGLATSKNIQYF.

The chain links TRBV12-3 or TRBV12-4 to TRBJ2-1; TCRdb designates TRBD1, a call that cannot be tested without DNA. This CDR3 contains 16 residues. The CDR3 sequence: CASSLPGTGSGYEQFF.

CDR3 region: CASSLTGTGLTGELFF. This sequence joins TRBV7-9 and TRBJ2-2; the D call of TRBD1 rests on TCRdb alone, since no DNA is present to check it. Germline assignment: CDR1 SEHNR and CDR2 FQNEAQ (reference sequence). CDR3 length equals 16 residues.

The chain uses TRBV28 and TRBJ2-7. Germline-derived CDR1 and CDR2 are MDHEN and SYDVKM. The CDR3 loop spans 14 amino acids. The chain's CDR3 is CASSSDRSSYEQYF.

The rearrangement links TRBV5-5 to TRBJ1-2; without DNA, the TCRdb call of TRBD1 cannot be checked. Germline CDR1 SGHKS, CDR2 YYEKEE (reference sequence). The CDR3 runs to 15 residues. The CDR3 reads CASSERDRVFGGYTF. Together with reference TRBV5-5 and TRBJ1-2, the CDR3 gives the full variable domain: DAGVTQSPTHLIKTRGQQVTLRCSPISGHKSVSWYQQVLGQGPQFIFQYYEKEERGRGNFPDRFSARQFPNYSSELNVNALLLGDSALYLCASSERDRVFGGYTFGSGTRLTVV.

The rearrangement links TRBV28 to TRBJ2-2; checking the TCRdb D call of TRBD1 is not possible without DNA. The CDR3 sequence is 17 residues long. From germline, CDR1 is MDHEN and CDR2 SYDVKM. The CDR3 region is CASSFLGQGAFTGELFF.

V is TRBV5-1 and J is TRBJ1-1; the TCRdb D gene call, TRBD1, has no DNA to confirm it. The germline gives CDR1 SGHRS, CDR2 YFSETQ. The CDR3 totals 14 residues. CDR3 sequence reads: CASRAPGQRAEAFF.

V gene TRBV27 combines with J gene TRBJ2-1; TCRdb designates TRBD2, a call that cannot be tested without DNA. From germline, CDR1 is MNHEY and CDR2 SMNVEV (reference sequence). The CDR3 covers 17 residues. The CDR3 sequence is CASSSTIRQTSHNEQFF.